The entry below gives a single T cell receptor beta chain sequence along with its context. Germline loops: CDR1 MDHEN, CDR2 SYDVKM. The CDR3 loop spans 14 amino acids. Between the trimmed V and J ends, which lost 6 bases and 6 bases, there was a span of 15 bases. This record comes from a study of blood T cell repertoires in COVID-19. The overall study: The United States, Italy and Spain provided the acute and convalescent COVID-19 samples. In each case, the material was cDNA or gDNA derived from T cells, B-cell-depleted T cells, or PBMCs.

Authors' processing steps: Amplification with reference gene primers provided the estimates of nucleated cell counts. Assay: immunoSEQ multiplex PCR; the TCRdb copy retains only in-frame clones and omits some. That table is the source of V, J and clone size, and D and trimming were worked out from the DNA. The table records 200,000 to 250,000 clones, approximately 87% of them present only once. This chain uses TRBV28 with TRBJ1-5, with TRBD1 as a possible D gene (6 bases). The source material was peripheral blood. This clonotype originated in a man in his sixties who had recovered from COVID-19. The CDR3 here is CASSAPGAAQPQHF. CDR3 nucleotide sequence: TGTGCCAGCAGCGCCCCAGGGGCGGCTCAGCCCCAGCATTTT.